This entry is about one T cell receptor beta chain. A much larger clone sits a single nucleotide away, making a read error possible. The data are from a study of blood T cells in healthy people across ages. The CDR3 extends over 14 amino acids. The germline gives CDR1 ENHRY, CDR2 SYGVKD. A second PCR, run for roughly 7 to 12 cycles, used a sample-barcoded 5' primer plus a J-beta primer mix. From the 5' RACE reads, TCRdb called clonotypes with MiXCR, one entry per CDR3 protein. The table has about 640,000 distinct CDR3 sequences, approximately 30% seen once. The TCR sequence derives from a woman at least 80 years old in good health. The V and J genes are TRBV10-3 and TRBJ1-5; D unclear. Specimen: blood. The CDR3 loop reads CAIRGNERNQSQHF. The CDR3 nucleotides read TGTGCCATCCGCGGCAATGAGCGCAATCAGTCCCAGCATTTT.